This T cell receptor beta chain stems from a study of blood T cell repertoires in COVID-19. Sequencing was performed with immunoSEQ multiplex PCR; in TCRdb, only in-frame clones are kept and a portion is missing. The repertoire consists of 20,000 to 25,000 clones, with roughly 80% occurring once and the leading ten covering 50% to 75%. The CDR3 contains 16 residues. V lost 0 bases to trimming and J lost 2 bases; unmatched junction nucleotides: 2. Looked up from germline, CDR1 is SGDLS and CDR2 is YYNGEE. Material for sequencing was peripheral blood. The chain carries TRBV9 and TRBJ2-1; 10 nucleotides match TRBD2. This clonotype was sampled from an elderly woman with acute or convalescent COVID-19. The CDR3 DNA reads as TGTGCCAGCAGCGTAGACCTAGCGGGGGCCTACAATGAGCAGTTCTTC. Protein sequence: CASSVDLAGAYNEQFF.